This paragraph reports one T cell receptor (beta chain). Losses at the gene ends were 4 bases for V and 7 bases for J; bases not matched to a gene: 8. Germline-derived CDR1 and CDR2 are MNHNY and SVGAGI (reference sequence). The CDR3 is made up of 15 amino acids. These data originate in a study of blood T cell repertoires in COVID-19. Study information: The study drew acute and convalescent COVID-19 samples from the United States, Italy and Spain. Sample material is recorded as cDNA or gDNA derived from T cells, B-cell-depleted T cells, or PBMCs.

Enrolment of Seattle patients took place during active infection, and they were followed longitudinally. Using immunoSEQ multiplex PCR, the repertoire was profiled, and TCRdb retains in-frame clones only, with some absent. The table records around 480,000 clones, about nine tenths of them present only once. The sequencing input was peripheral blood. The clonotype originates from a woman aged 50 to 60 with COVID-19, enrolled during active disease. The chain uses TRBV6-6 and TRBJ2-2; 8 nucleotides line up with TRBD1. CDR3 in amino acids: CASSFGQGRGGELFF. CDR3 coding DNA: TGTGCCAGCAGTTTCGGACAGGGAAGGGGCGGGGAGCTGTTTTTT.